What follows are 25 T cell receptor beta chains derived from one specimen sequenced in a study of Graves' ophthalmopathy and Graves' hyperthyroidism. For repertoire sequencing, the TCR beta CDR3 regions were amplified from RNA transcripts. Second-round multiplex PCR came after a first-round RT-PCR that employed HTBI primers. MiXCR was run by TCRdb on the multiplex PCR reads, yielding one entry per CDR3 protein. Among 300,000 to 500,000 distinct CDR3 sequences listed, roughly 14% were seen once. Source material: peripheral blood. All receptors come from a woman aged 18-29 years with stable Graves' hyperthyroidism.

This clonotype was counted many times. The V gene is TRBV6-1, the J gene TRBJ2-5, with D tentatively TRBD1 (6 bases). CDR1 and CDR2 from the germline V gene are MNHNS and SASEGT. The CDR3 has 14 amino acids. V lost 6 bases and J 2 bases, leaving 13 bases between the germline ends. CDR3 protein: CASRPAGQQETQYF. The CDR3 DNA sequence: TGTGCCAGCAGGCCAGCAGGACAGCAAGAGACCCAGTACTTC.

This clonotype was recorded many times. The chain joins TRBV4-3 to TRBJ1-3; no reliable D call. This CDR3 comprises 17 residues. The germline V and J ends were trimmed by 0 bases and 2 bases, with 14 bases remaining between them. Per the germline V gene, CDR1 is LGHNA and CDR2 is YSLEER. The CDR3 is CASSQEFGKRAGNTIYF. The CDR3, as DNA: TGCGCCAGCAGCCAAGAATTTGGTAAAAGGGCTGGAAACACCATATATTTT.

This clonotype was detected many times. The chain has TRBV28 and TRBJ1-3, with 8 positions matching TRBD1. The trim removed 7 bases at V and 0 bases at J, leaving 8 bases unmatched. The CDR3 spans 16 residues. The germline CDR1 and CDR2 sequences are MDHEN and SYDVKM. Here the CDR3 DNA reads TGTGCCAGCACCAGGACAGGGCCAAGCTCTGGAAACACCATATATTTT. This sequence encodes CASTRTGPSSGNTIYF.

This clonotype has at least ten counts. The chain has TRBV27 and TRBJ1-1, with 9 bases lining up with TRBD1. The CDR3 length is 16 residues. With 6 bases clipped from V and 1 base from J, the junction kept 9 bases outside the gene matches. CDR1 MNHEY and CDR2 SMNVEV come from the germline V gene (reference sequence). As DNA, the CDR3 is TGTGCCAGCAGAATGGACAGGGGAGCAACGAACACTGAAGCTTTCTTT. Encoded protein: CASRMDRGATNTEAFF.

At least ten counts were recorded for this clonotype. The chain joins TRBV19 to TRBJ1-1; D unclear. Germline CDR1 is LNHDA and CDR2 is SQIVND (reference sequence). V was trimmed by 0 bases and J by 1 base, leaving 6 bases between them. The CDR3 consists of 14 residues. The CDR3 loop reads CASSIERKNTEAFF. The CDR3 DNA is TGTGCCAGTAGTATAGAGCGAAAGAACACTGAAGCTTTCTTT.

This clonotype has a count of ten or more. This chain's CDR3 is CASSRGIITEAFF. CDR3 nucleotide sequence: TGTGCCAGCAGTCGCGGGATCATCACTGAAGCTTTCTTT. This rearrangement joins TRBV6-1 to TRBJ1-1; D remains ambiguous. The germline V and J ends were trimmed by 5 bases and 4 bases, with 11 bases remaining between them. Germline V CDR1 and CDR2: MNHNS, SASEGT. This CDR3 is 13 amino acids long.

The chain employs TRBV18 and TRBJ1-1, with D perhaps TRBD1 (6 bases). Between the trimmed V and J ends, which lost 3 bases and 4 bases, there was a span of 18 bases. The germline gives CDR1 KGHSH, CDR2 LQKENI. The CDR3 has 16 amino acids. CDR3 region: CASSPWGGGSGTEAFF. The DNA of the CDR3 is TGTGCCAGCTCACCTTGGGGAGGGGGATCGGGCACTGAAGCTTTCTTT.

This clonotype has only a few counts. V gene TRBV20-1 combines with J gene TRBJ1-1; D not certain. CDR3 length equals 14 residues. Germline CDR1 and CDR2: DFQATT and SNEGSKA (reference sequence). The ends were cut back, 4 bases at V and 4 bases at J, with 16 bases in the middle. The CDR3 sequence is CSAMLLAPGTEAFF. The CDR3 nucleotides are TGCAGTGCTATGCTCCTTGCCCCGGGCACTGAAGCTTTCTTT.

This clonotype was recorded many times. The gene calls are TRBV11-2 and TRBJ2-5; unclear D gene. Germline-derived CDR1 and CDR2 are SGHAT and FQNNGV. The CDR3 consists of 13 residues. Trimming took 4 bases from V and 4 from J, leaving 10 bases between them. The CDR3 coding sequence is TGTGCCAGCAGCTCACCGCCAGGAGAGACCCAGTACTTC. Its protein product is CASSSPPGETQYF. Full variable domain (outside the CDR3, taken from reference TRBV11-2 and TRBJ2-5): EAGVAQSPRYKIIEKRQSVAFWCNPISGHATLYWYQQILGQGPKLLIQFQNNGVVDDSQLPKDRFSAERLKGVDSTLKIQPAKLEDSAVYLCASSSPPGETQYFGPGTRLLVL.

The V gene is TRBV9, the J gene TRBJ1-3; D is unresolved. The CDR3 runs 14 residues. The V and J ends lost 7 bases and 0 bases respectively, with 11 bases between them. CDR1 and CDR2 (germline): SGDLS, YYNGEE. CDR3 loop: CASCKGDSGNTIYF. CDR3 DNA sequence: TGTGCCAGCTGCAAAGGCGACTCTGGAAACACCATATATTTT.

The CDR3 reads CASSPGTAAWDEQFF. The CDR3 DNA is TGTGCCAGCAGTCCCGGGACAGCGGCTTGGGATGAGCAGTTCTTC. The chain recombines TRBV6-2 or TRBV6-3 with TRBJ2-1; 7 bases are a match to TRBD1. The CDR3 has 15 amino acids. Germline V lookup: CDR1 MNHEY, CDR2 SVGEGT. After removal of 5 bases from V and 8 bases from J, the junction contained 12 bases not matched to a gene.

In this sample, this clonotype turned up many times. The rearrangement links TRBV19 to TRBJ1-3, with 8 positions matching TRBD1. This CDR3 is built from 16 residues. V lost 8 bases and J lost 8; bases outside the gene matches: 17. Germline values: CDR1 LNHDA, CDR2 SQIVND (reference sequence). CDR3 in amino acids: CASSLYKGQVSHTIYF. In nucleotides, the CDR3 is TGTGCCAGTTCTCTCTACAAGGGACAGGTATCGCACACCATATATTTT.

The sample holds a few counts of this clonotype. The chain is built from TRBV19 and TRBJ1-2; no reliable D call. Germline assignment: CDR1 LNHDA and CDR2 SQIVND (reference sequence). The germline V and J ends were trimmed by 6 bases and 7 bases, with 15 bases remaining between them. The CDR3 totals 13 residues. CDR3 coding DNA: TGTGCCAGTAGAGCGGCCGCGGGGAGTGGCTACACCTTC. Amino acid sequence: CASRAAAGSGYTF.

This clonotype was observed at least ten times. CDR3 loop: CSARGGPSNQPQHF. The CDR3, as DNA: TGCAGTGCTAGAGGAGGGCCCAGCAATCAGCCCCAGCATTTT. The chain is built from TRBV20-1 and TRBJ1-5, with D unclear. V was trimmed by 1 base and J by 1 base, leaving 8 bases between them. The CDR3 totals 14 residues. Germline-derived CDR1 and CDR2 are DFQATT and SNEGSKA (reference sequence).

The chain has TRBV6-1 and TRBJ1-1; possibly TRBD1 for D (5 bases). CDR3 length: 12 amino acids. V was pared by 4 bases and J by 7 bases, with 10 bases between. CDR1 is MNHNS, CDR2 SASEGT, per germline. The CDR3 nucleotides are TGTGCCAGCAGTGTGGGACTGAGTGAAGCTTTCTTT. Residues: CASSVGLSEAFF.

This clonotype came up many times. For the CDR3, the DNA is TGCAGTGCTCCTGTGGTGGAGACCCAGTACTTC. Its protein product is CSAPVVETQYF. This chain uses TRBV20-1 with TRBJ2-5; D is uncertain. Trimming removed 5 bases at V and 5 bases at J, with 9 bases between. The length of the CDR3 is 11 residues. Germline-derived CDR1 and CDR2 are DFQATT and SNEGSKA (reference sequence).

The genes are TRBV6-1 and TRBJ2-2, with D unresolved. V lost 0 bases and J lost 6, with 8 bases in between. The CDR3 covers 14 residues. Germline assignment: CDR1 MNHNS and CDR2 SASEGT. The CDR3 DNA sequence: TGTGCCAGCAGTGAAGCGGGCACTCCCGGGGAGCTGTTTTTT. Amino acids: CASSEAGTPGELFF.

This chain connects TRBV29-1 to TRBJ2-5, with 12 nucleotides matching TRBD2. The CDR3 consists of 15 residues. CDR1 SQVTM and CDR2 ANQGSEA come from the germline V gene. V was clipped by 7 bases and J by 2 bases; unmatched bases: 8. Written as DNA, the CDR3 is TGCAGCGCGGGACTAGCGGGCCGAGGGCAAGAGACCCAGTACTTC. It yields the protein CSAGLAGRGQETQYF.

There are a few counts of this clonotype. J is TRBJ1-6 and V is TRBV6-1; 10 bases match TRBD1. The CDR3 contains 16 residues. Germline-derived CDR1 and CDR2 are MNHNS and SASEGT. J was trimmed by 9 bases and V by 6 bases; bases with no gene match: 11. The CDR3 protein is CASSPGSGTGASPLHF. CDR3 bases: TGTGCCAGCAGCCCGGGATCGGGGACAGGGGCTTCACCCCTCCACTTT.

This clonotype was detected a few times. The chain couples TRBV28 to TRBJ1-2; the match to TRBD1 covers 7 bases. This CDR3 spans 16 amino acids. J was trimmed by 3 bases and V by 5 bases; bases with no gene match: 12. The germline CDR1 and CDR2 sequences are MDHEN and SYDVKM. For the CDR3, the DNA is TGTGCCAGCAGTCTAAACGGACAGGAGGGATACTATGGCTACACCTTC. Protein product: CASSLNGQEGYYGYTF.

The sample holds many counts of this clonotype. V is TRBV12-3 or TRBV12-4 and J is TRBJ2-2; TRBD2 aligns across 10 bases. The CDR3 has 15 amino acids. J lost 9 bases, V lost 6 bases, and 10 bases had no gene match. CDR3 protein: CASRLEASGGRELFF. The CDR3 nucleotides are TGTGCCAGCAGACTGGAGGCTAGCGGGGGTCGGGAGCTGTTTTTT.

This clonotype was recorded many times. The chain joins TRBV5-1 to TRBJ2-2; D unresolved. The ends were cut back, 0 bases at V and 4 bases at J, with 4 bases in the middle. CDR1 and CDR2 from the germline V gene are SGHRS and YFSETQ. The CDR3 is made up of 13 amino acids. CDR3 DNA sequence: TGCGCCAGCAGCTTGGACCCCACCGGGGAGCTGTTTTTT. Amino acid sequence: CASSLDPTGELFF.

Many counts were recorded for this clonotype. The rearrangement links TRBV5-1 to TRBJ1-2; D perhaps matches TRBD1 (6 bases). Germline V gives CDR1 SGHRS, CDR2 YFSETQ. V gave up 0 bases and J gave up 3 bases, with 12 bases separating them. This CDR3 comprises 15 residues. CDR3 coding DNA: TGCGCCAGCAGCTTGGTGCCGACAGGCGACTATGGCTACACCTTC. It translates to CASSLVPTGDYGYTF.

This clonotype has a handful of counts. The chain employs TRBV7-9 and TRBJ2-7; D could derive from TRBD1 or TRBD2 (5 bases each). Germline values: CDR1 SEHNR, CDR2 FQNEAQ (reference sequence). The CDR3 is made up of 14 amino acids. The V end was cut by 5 bases, the J end by 2 bases, with 13 bases between. CDR3 DNA sequence: TGTGCCAGCAGCCAACCGGGACCGGCCTACGAGCAGTACTTC. It specifies CASSQPGPAYEQYF.

This clonotype has just a few counts. One junction end does not reproduce the germline sequence, and a read error may be involved. The chain joins TRBV20-1 to TRBJ2-4; TRBD1 matches 8 bases. In germline, CDR1 is DFQATT, CDR2 SNEGSKA (reference sequence). CDR3 length equals 17 residues. The CDR3 loop is CSARVPTGDSAKNIKYF. The CDR3 bases are TGCAGTGCTAGAGTTCCGACAGGGGACTCAGCCAAAAACATTAAGTACTTC.